The entry below gives a single T cell receptor (beta chain) sequence along with its context. This clone was observed a single time. Its antigen is not yet known. Base qualities are missing; no much larger clone stands one base away. Whole blood was collected in K2EDTA tubes by collaborating institutions according to the institutions' own protocols. Collaborator samples were shipped for TCRbeta analysis as frozen whole blood, isolated PBMCs, or DNA extracted from either sample type. These data are taken from a study of blood T cell repertoires in COVID-19 (TCRdb year 2020). About the full investigation: The collaborator samples originated in the United States, Italy and Spain and spanned the acute and convalescent phases of COVID-19. The prospective study material was composed of cDNA or gDNA derived from T cells, B-cell-depleted T cells, or PBMCs. The dataset comprised deeply sampled blood TCRbeta repertoires from subjects exposed to, actively infected with, or recovered from COVID-19. The repertoires were released in a freely available public database intended as a resource for research on the immune response to SARS-CoV-2. Samples were obtained from the ongoing ImmuneRACE study (first 160 participants) and from over 1,000 subjects provided by 6 global collaborators. A de-identified subject ID, COVID-19 status, age in years and sex were almost always included in the sample metadata. Where available, HLA class I and class II types were taken from metadata supplied by the sample provider and were not determined by assay-based typing. What the work shows at the level of the full study, not this receptor alone: The quantity of clinical and demographic metadata differed by source and by participant and was supplied without curation.

TCRbeta CDR3 regions were amplified from genomic DNA by means of the immunoSEQ Assay, a bias-controlled multiplex PCR. Per the original workflow: Within the assay, amplification of reference gene primers was used to estimate how many nucleated cells each sample contained. Sequence reads were collapsed and filtered to measure the absolute abundance of every unique TCRbeta CDR3 rearrangement. For each sample, productive Simpson clonality was calculated as the square root of Simpson's diversity index across productive rearrangements. TCRdb limited this immuneACCESS table to in-frame rearrangements with V and J called. A share of clones is missing; checked studies link under half to unresolved V genes, and the rest is unexplained. V, J and clone size derive from that table, while D and trimming were established from the DNA sequence. Here the sample has about 150,000 clones; approximately 89% occur a single time. Of the sample, about 1.6% falls within the top ten clones.

V is pruned by 3 bases and J by 2 bases, leaving 6 bases of the junction without a gene match. The CDR3, from cysteine to phenylalanine, totals 15 residues. Only the CDR3 portion is preserved as DNA: 45 bases, with reading frame beginning at the first base. Taken from the germline V gene (reference sequence), the CDR1 and CDR2 loops are LNHDA and SQIVND. The chain joins TRBV19 to TRBJ1-2; 7 bases in the middle match TRBD1. The sample comprised peripheral blood. This sequence was found in a human donor in a cohort sampled during active COVID-19. The CDR3 sequence is CASSMLGQQNYGYTF. The DNA is TGTGCCAGTAGTATGCTGGGACAGCAGAACTATGGCTACACCTTC.